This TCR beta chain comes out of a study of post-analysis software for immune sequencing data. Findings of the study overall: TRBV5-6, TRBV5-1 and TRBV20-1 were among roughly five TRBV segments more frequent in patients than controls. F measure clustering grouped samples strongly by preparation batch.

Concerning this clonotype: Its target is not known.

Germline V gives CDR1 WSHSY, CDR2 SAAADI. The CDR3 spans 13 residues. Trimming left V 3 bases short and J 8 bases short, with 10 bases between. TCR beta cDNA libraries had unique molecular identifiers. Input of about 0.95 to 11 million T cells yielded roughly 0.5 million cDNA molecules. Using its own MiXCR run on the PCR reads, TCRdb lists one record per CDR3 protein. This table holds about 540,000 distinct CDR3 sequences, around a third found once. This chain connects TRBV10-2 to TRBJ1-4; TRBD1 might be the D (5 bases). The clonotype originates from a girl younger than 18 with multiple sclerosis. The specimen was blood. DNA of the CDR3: TGCGCCAGCAGTGAACAGGATAACGAAAAACTGTTTTTT. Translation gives CASSEQDNEKLFF.